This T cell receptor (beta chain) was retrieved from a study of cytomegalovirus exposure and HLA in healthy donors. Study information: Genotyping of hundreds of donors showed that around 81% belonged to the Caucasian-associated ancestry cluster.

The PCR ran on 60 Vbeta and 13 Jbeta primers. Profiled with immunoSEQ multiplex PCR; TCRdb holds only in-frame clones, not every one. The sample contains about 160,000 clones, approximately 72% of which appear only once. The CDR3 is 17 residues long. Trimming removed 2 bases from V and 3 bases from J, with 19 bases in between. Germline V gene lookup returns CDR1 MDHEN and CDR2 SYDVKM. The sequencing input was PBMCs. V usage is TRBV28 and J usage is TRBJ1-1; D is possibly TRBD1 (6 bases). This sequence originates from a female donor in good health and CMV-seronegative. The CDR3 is CASSLPPEGGRDTEAFF. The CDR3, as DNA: TGTGCCAGCAGTTTACCCCCCGAGGGGGGGCGGGACACTGAAGCTTTCTTT.